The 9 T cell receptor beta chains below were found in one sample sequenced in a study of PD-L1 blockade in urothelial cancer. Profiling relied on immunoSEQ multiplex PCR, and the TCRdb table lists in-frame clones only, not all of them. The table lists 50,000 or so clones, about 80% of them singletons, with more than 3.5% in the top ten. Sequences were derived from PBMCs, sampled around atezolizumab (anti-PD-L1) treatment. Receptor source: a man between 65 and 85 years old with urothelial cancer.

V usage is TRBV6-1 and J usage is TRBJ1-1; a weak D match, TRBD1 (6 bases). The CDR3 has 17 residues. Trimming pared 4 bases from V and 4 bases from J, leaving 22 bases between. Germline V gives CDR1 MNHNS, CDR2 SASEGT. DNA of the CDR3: TGTGCCAGCAGTGGGGGACCACAGGGCGGGCGCGCCACTGAAGCTTTCTTT. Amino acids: CASSGGPQGGRATEAFF.

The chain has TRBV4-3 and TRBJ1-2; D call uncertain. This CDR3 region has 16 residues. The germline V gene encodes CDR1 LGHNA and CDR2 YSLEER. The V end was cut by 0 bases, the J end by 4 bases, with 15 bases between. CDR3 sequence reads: CASSQDWAARTYGYTF. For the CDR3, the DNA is TGCGCCAGCAGCCAAGACTGGGCAGCCCGAACCTATGGCTACACCTTC.

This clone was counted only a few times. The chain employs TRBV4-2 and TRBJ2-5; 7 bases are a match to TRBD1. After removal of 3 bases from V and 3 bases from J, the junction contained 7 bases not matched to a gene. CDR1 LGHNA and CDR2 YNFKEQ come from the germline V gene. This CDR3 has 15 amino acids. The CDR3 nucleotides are TGTGCCAGCAGCCATATCCGACAGGGTAAAGAGACCCAGTACTTC. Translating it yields CASSHIRQGKETQYF.

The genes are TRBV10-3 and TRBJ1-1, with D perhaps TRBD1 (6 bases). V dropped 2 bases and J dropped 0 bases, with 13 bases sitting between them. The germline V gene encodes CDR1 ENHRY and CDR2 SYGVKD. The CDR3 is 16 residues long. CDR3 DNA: TGTGCCATCAGTGAGGGGCAGGGGCCAATGAACACTGAAGCTTTCTTT. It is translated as CAISEGQGPMNTEAFF.

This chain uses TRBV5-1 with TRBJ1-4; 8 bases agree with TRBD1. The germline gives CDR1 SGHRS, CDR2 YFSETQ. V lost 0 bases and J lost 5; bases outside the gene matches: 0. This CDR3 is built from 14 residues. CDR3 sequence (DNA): TGCGCCAGCAGCTTGGGGACAGGGAATGAAAAACTGTTTTTT. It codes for CASSLGTGNEKLFF. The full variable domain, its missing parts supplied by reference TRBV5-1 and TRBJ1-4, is KAGVTQTPRYLIKTRGQQVTLSCSPISGHRSVSWYQQTPGQGLQFLFEYFSETQRNKGNFPGRFSGRQFSNSRSEMNVSTLELGDSALYLCASSLGTGNEKLFFGSGTQLSVL.

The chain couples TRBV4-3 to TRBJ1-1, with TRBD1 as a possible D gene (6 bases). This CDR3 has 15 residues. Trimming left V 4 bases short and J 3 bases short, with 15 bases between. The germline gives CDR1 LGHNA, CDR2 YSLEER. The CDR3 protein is CASSRGTGTDTEAFF. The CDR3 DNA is TGCGCCAGCAGCCGAGGAACAGGGACCGACACTGAAGCTTTCTTT.

The CDR3 DNA reads TGTGCCAGAGCTGGGGGGGGCACTGAAGCTTTCTTT. As protein: CARAGGGTEAFF. J is TRBJ1-1 and V is TRBV30, with D possibly TRBD1 on 5 matching bases. This CDR3 is 12 amino acids long. Germline-derived CDR1 and CDR2 are GTSNPN and SVGIG (reference sequence). The germline V and J ends were trimmed by 8 bases and 4 bases, with 14 bases remaining between them.

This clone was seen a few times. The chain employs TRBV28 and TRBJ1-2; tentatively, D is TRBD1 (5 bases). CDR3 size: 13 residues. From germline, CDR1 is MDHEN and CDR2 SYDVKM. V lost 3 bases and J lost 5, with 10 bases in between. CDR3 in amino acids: CASSLTTEYGYTF. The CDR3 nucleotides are TGTGCCAGCAGTTTGACGACAGAATATGGCTACACCTTC.

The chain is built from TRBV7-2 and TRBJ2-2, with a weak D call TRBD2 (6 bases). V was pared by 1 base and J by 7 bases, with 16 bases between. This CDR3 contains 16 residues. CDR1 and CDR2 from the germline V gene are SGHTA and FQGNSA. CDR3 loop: CASSLEFRVEGGELFF. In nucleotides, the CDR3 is TGTGCCAGCAGCTTAGAGTTTAGGGTGGAGGGCGGGGAGCTGTTTTTT.